One sample yielded the 8 T cell receptor beta chains listed below, sequenced in a study of cytomegalovirus exposure and HLA in healthy donors. Only in-frame clones appear in the TCRdb table, and some are missing; sequencing was by immunoSEQ multiplex PCR. Among 150,000 to 200,000 clones listed, roughly three quarters were seen once. The sequenced sample was PBMCs. These receptors were taken from a woman in her twenties or thirties in good health and CMV-seronegative.

The J gene is TRBJ2-5, the V gene TRBV2; TRBD2 is a possible D gene (6 bases). The CDR3 consists of 13 residues. Trimming took 6 bases from V and 5 from J, leaving 13 bases between them. Germline values: CDR1 SNHLY, CDR2 FYNNEI. CDR3 DNA sequence: TGTGCCAGCAGGGTGGAGAGCGGGGAGACCCAGTACTTC. It codes for CASRVESGETQYF.

This chain links TRBV4-1 with TRBJ2-7; 7 bases line up with TRBD2. Unmatched junction bases numbered 10, after V lost 5 bases and J lost 3 bases. The CDR3 extends over 15 amino acids. CDR1 and CDR2 from the germline V gene are MGHRA and YSYEKL. CDR3 residues: CASSYPLADIYEQYF. Written as DNA, the CDR3 is TGCGCCAGCAGCTACCCTCTAGCGGACATCTACGAGCAGTACTTC.

The chain joins TRBV11-2 to TRBJ2-1; TRBD2 matches 14 bases. This CDR3 contains 16 residues. Germline CDR1 reads SGHAT; CDR2 reads FQNNGV. The junction had 10 bases not matched to a gene; V was cut back by 8 bases and J by 7 bases. The CDR3 loop is CASGRLAGGPRNEQFF. CDR3 bases: TGTGCCAGCGGCCGACTAGCGGGAGGGCCGCGGAATGAGCAGTTCTTC.

The chain employs TRBV9 and TRBJ2-4; the D gene is possibly TRBD1 (6 bases). This CDR3 spans 13 amino acids. Deletions cut 4 bases from V and 5 bases from J, with 10 bases between. The germline V gene encodes CDR1 SGDLS and CDR2 YYNGEE. This CDR3 reads CASSSRTENIQYF. In DNA, the CDR3 is TGTGCCAGCAGCTCACGGACAGAAAACATTCAGTACTTC. Filled out from reference TRBV9 and TRBJ2-4, the complete variable domain reads DSGVTQTPKHLITATGQRVTLRCSPRSGDLSVYWYQQSLDQGLQFLIQYYNGEERAKGNILERFSAQQFPDLHSELNLSSLELGDSALYFCASSSRTENIQYFGAGTRLSVL.

The V gene is TRBV5-1, the J gene TRBJ2-3; D gene uncertain. V was clipped by 0 bases and J by 4 bases, with 3 bases between them. Germline CDR1 SGHRS, CDR2 YFSETQ. The CDR3 runs to 12 residues. CDR3 coding DNA: TGCGCCAGCAGCTTGGCGGCAGATACGCAGTATTTT. Translated, it gives CASSLAADTQYF. The variable domain in full, with the rest retrieved from reference TRBV5-1 and TRBJ2-3, is KAGVTQTPRYLIKTRGQQVTLSCSPISGHRSVSWYQQTPGQGLQFLFEYFSETQRNKGNFPGRFSGRQFSNSRSEMNVSTLELGDSALYLCASSLAADTQYFGPGTRLTVL.

The chain carries TRBV5-1 and TRBJ2-3; D may be TRBD1 (6 bases). This CDR3 has 14 amino acids. Trimming left V 5 bases short and J 0 bases short, with 10 bases between. The germline gives CDR1 SGHRS, CDR2 YFSETQ. DNA of the CDR3: TGCGCCAGCAGGGACAGTACTAGCACAGATACGCAGTATTTT. Its protein product is CASRDSTSTDTQYF.

In its sample, this clone was seen a few times. Other nucleotide sequences from this sample produce the same CDR3. V is TRBV5-1 and J is TRBJ2-7; TRBD1 might be the D (6 bases). Trimming took 4 bases from V and 1 from J, leaving 9 bases between them. From germline, CDR1 is SGHRS and CDR2 YFSETQ. This CDR3 contains 13 residues. DNA of the CDR3: TGCGCCAGCAGCCTTGGACAGTCCTACGAGCAGTACTTC. This codes for CASSLGQSYEQYF.

The chain is built from TRBV5-1 and TRBJ1-1; D is undetermined. CDR3 length: 13 residues. The V and J ends lost 0 bases and 7 bases respectively, with 10 bases between them. Looked up from germline, CDR1 is SGHRS and CDR2 is YFSETQ. The CDR3 region is CASSLAPGGEAFF. The DNA for the CDR3 is TGCGCCAGCAGCTTGGCCCCGGGTGGTGAAGCTTTCTTT.